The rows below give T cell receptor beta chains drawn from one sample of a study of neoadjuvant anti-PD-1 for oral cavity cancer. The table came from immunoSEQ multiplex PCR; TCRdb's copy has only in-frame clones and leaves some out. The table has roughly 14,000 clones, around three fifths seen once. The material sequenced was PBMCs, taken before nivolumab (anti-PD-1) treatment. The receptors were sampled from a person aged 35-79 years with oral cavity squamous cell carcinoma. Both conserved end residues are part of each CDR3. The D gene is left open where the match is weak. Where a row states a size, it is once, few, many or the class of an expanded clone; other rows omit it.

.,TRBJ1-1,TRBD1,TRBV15,TGTGCCACCAGCAGAGCGACAGTGCCGGGACAGAGGAACACTGAAGCTTTCTTT,CATSRATVPGQRNTEAFF
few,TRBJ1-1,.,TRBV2,TGTGCCAGCGGGCACAGGAACACTGAAGCTTTCTTT,CASGHRNTEAFF
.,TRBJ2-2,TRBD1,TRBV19,TGTGCCAGTAGGAGGCCGGGACAGGGGAACACCGGGGAGCTGTTTTTT,CASRRPGQGNTGELFF
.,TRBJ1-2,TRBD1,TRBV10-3,TGTGCCATCAGCGGGAAAGGGGGCCGATCCTATGGCTACACCTTC,CAISGKGGRSYGYTF
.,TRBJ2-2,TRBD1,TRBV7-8,TGTGCCAGCAGCCTAGACAGGGAGACCGGGGAGCTGTTTTTT,CASSLDRETGELFF
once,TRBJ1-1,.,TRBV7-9,TGTGCCAGCAGCTGGGTCGGCGGACAGAGTTTGAACACTGAAGCTTTCTTT,CASSWVGGQSLNTEAFF
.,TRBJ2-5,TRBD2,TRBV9,TGTGCCAGCAGCGATAGACTAGCGGGAGGGAGGGAGACCCAGTACTTC,CASSDRLAGGRETQYF
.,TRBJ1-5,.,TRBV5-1,TGCGCCAGCAGCTTGGACAGGGCTCAGCCCCAGCATTTT,CASSLDRAQPQHF
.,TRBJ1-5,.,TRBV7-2,TGTGCCAGCAGCTTAGGACTCGGCAGGGGAGGCAATCAGCCCCAGCATTTT,CASSLGLGRGGNQPQHF
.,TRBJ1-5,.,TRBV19,TGTGCCAGTAGTAGGGGGGCAGGACAGCCCCAGCATTTT,CASSRGAGQPQHF
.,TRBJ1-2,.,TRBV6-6,TGTGCCAGCAGTTACTCCCCGGGGGGGGGCAGCTATGGCTACACCTTC,CASSYSPGGGSYGYTF
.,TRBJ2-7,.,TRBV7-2,TGTGCCAGCAGCTTCGGGGGTAGCTACGAGCAGTACTTC,CASSFGGSYEQYF
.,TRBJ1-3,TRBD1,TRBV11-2,TGTGCCAGCAGCTCCCCGGGACAGGGGGCTTACACCATATATTTT,CASSSPGQGAYTIYF
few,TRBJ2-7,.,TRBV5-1,TGCGCCAGCAGCTCCCTTCGGGACTCCACCTACGAGCAGTACTTC,CASSSLRDSTYEQYF
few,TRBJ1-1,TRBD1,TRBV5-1,TGCGCCAGCAGCCAAACAGGGGGCACTGAAGCTTTCTTT,CASSQTGGTEAFF
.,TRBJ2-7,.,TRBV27,TGTGCCAGCATCAACCCCGGGCCCCCCTACGAGCAGTACTTC,CASINPGPPYEQYF
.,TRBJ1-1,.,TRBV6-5,TGTGCCAGCTCTGATGAGGCCAAGCTTGAAGCTTTCTTT,CASSDEAKLEAFF
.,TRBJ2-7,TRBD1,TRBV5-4,TGTGCCAGCAGCTACAGACAGGGCTTTAACTACGAGCAGTACTTC,CASSYRQGFNYEQYF
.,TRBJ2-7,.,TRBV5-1,TGCGCCAGCAGGCTCGCGGGCGGGACCTCCTACGAGCAGTACTTC,CASRLAGGTSYEQYF
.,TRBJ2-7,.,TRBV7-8,TGTGCCAGCAGCCCAGGAGGCGGGACTCTATCCTACGAGCAGTACTTC,CASSPGGGTLSYEQYF
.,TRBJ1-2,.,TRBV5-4,TGTGCCAGCAGCTCGGCAGGGGCGGGGGGCTACACCTTC,CASSSAGAGGYTF
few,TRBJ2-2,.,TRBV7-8,TGTGCCAGCAGCTTAGACACCGGGGAGCTGTTTTTT,CASSLDTGELFF
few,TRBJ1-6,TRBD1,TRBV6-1,TGTGCCAGCACTAGGACAGGGGGCGGTGGAGCCCTCCACTTT,CASTRTGGGGALHF
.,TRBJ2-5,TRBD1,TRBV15,TGTGCCACCAGCAGGACAGGGGAGAAGAGCCAAGAGACCCAGTACTTC,CATSRTGEKSQETQYF
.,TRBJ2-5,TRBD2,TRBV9,TGTGCCAGCAGCGGAAAGGCCCGAGGGGGGGCGGGAGGCGGCGAGACCCAGTACTTC,CASSGKARGGAGGGETQYF
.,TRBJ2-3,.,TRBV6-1,TGTGCCTGCGGGGGCCCGCCACATACGCAGTATTTT,CACGGPPHTQYF
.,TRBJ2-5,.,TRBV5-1,TGCGCCAGCAGCTTGGGGGGACGGAACCAAGAGACCCAGTACTTC,CASSLGGRNQETQYF
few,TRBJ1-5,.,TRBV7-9,TGTGCCAGCAGTCGCCGCGGAAGCAATCAGCCCCAGCATTTT,CASSRRGSNQPQHF
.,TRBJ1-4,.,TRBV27,TGTGCCAGCAGTTTAGGAGGGGGAATCGAAAAACTGTTTTTT,CASSLGGGIEKLFF
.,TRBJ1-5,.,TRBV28,TGTGCCAGCAGTTTGGCAGGTGTTCTGAATCAGCCCCAGCATTTT,CASSLAGVLNQPQHF
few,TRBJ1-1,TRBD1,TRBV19,TGTGCCAGTAGTAACCCGGGACAGGGGGCCACTGAAGCTTTCTTT,CASSNPGQGATEAFF
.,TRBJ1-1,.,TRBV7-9,TGTGCCAGCAGCTTCAGGGCTTTCGGAGGGACTGAAGCTTTCTTT,CASSFRAFGGTEAFF
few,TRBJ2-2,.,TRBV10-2,TGCGCCAGCAGTGAGAGGTGGGGCAGCGGGAACACCGGGGAGCTGTTTTTT,CASSERWGSGNTGELFF
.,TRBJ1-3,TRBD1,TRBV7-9,TGTGCCAGCAGCTTAGGGGGACAGGGATCCGGAAACACCATATATTTT,CASSLGGQGSGNTIYF
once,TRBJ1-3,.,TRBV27,TGTGCCAGCAGTTTATCGTATTCCTCCTCTGGAAACACCATATATTTT,CASSLSYSSSGNTIYF
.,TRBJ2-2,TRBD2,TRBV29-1,TGCAGCGTTAAAGCGGGAACGGCCGGGGAGCTGTTTTTT,CSVKAGTAGELFF
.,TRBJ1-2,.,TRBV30,TGTGCCTGGAGTGTGTCAAGGGATGGCTACACCTTC,CAWSVSRDGYTF
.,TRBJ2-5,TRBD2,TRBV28,TGTGCCAGCAGTTTAAGTCAGCTCCTAGCGGGAGCTCAAGAGACCCAGTACTTC,CASSLSQLLAGAQETQYF
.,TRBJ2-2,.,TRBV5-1,TGCGCCAGCAACCCGGGGGCGCCTACCGGGGAGCTGTTTTTT,CASNPGAPTGELFF
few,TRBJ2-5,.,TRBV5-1,TGCGCCAGCAGCCCTGGGGGAGGTCGCGAGACCCAGTACTTC,CASSPGGGRETQYF
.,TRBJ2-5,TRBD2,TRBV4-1,TGCGCCAGCAGCCAAGGTCCCCTGACTAGCGGAGATAAAGAGACCCAGTACTTC,CASSQGPLTSGDKETQYF
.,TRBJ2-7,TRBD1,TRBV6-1,TGTGCCAGCAGGGAGGGACAGGGGGTCTACGAGCAGTACTTC,CASREGQGVYEQYF
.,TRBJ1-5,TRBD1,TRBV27,TGTGCCAGCAGCCTGACAGGGTACGGGGGCAATCAGCCCCAGCATTTT,CASSLTGYGGNQPQHF
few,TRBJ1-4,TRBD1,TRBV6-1,TGTGCCAGCAGTCACCAGACAGGGTGGAGTGAAAAACTGTTTTTT,CASSHQTGWSEKLFF
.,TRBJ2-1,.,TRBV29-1,TGCAGCGGGGCTAGCAATGAGCAGTTCTTC,CSGASNEQFF